The 3 T cell receptor beta chains presented below share a single source sample, sequenced in a study of beta chain features in type 1 diabetes. These TCRs are of unknown antigen specificity. Study findings and constraints: All four CD4+ subsets of Type 1 diabetes patients contained TCRB CDR3s that were moderately but significantly shorter.

Expressed TCRB transcripts were sequenced because the entire RNA isolate underwent reverse transcription. TCRdb keeps only in-frame clones here, not all; method: immunoSEQ multiplex PCR. The sample has 130,000 or so clones, approximately 15% seen once; the top ten hold roughly 2.6%. Sequencing was performed on central memory CD4+ T cells from blood. Every receptor here comes from a man between 18 and 35 years old with type 1 diabetes.

The gene calls are TRBV5-5 and TRBJ2-3, with D possibly TRBD1 on 6 matching bases. Between the trimmed V and J ends, which lost 4 bases and 4 bases, there was a span of 10 bases. Germline V gene data show CDR1 as SGHKS and CDR2 as YYEKEE (reference sequence). The CDR3 runs 13 residues. DNA of the CDR3: TGTGCCAGCAGCCGCGCAGGGGCAGATACGCAGTATTTT. Protein product: CASSRAGADTQYF.

Regarding this clone: Relative to the germline gene, one junction end is altered; a read error may explain this. V and J are TRBV7-7 and TRBJ2-5; TRBD2 matches 11 bases. From germline, CDR1 is SSHAT and CDR2 FNYEAQ (reference sequence). The CDR3 has 13 residues. CDR3: CASSSGTSGTQYF. The CDR3 nucleotides are TGTGCTAGCAGCAGTGGGACTAGCGGGACCCAGTACTTC.

J is TRBJ2-5 and V is TRBV5-1; 7 bases are a match to TRBD2. This CDR3 is 16 amino acids long. Germline assignment: CDR1 SGHRS and CDR2 YFSETQ. The junction had 11 bases not matched to a gene; V was cut back by 4 bases and J by 2 bases. The DNA for the CDR3 is TGCGCCAGCAGCCTCGGACTAGTAAGGGCTCAAGAGACCCAGTACTTC. Protein product: CASSLGLVRAQETQYF.